This is a list of T cell receptor beta chains from one sample in a study of glioma-infiltrating T cells after dendritic cell vaccination. Using immunoSEQ multiplex PCR, the repertoire was profiled, and TCRdb retains in-frame clones only, with some absent. This sample has roughly 100,000 clones, with roughly 76% found just once. Specimen: blood, collected before dendritic cell vaccination. The origin of the receptors is a human donor with glioblastoma. Both conserved end residues are part of each CDR3. D genes are given only for firm matches. Only some rows state a clone size, as once, few, many or a class for expanded clones.

>NA|NA|TRBV28|TRBJ2-5
TGTGCCAGCAGTGTCCCCTGGACAGCCTCCATAGAGACCCAGTACTTC
CASSVPWTASIETQYF
>NA|NA|TRBV21-1|TRBJ2-5
TGTGCCAGCAGCAAAGAGACAGCCTCCCAAGAGACCCAGTACTTC
CASSKETASQETQYF
>NA|NA|TRBV11-3|TRBJ2-1
TGTGCCAGCCTTTCTGTGGGGAGCTCCTACAATGAGCAGTTCTTC
CASLSVGSSYNEQFF
>NA|NA|TRBV7-9|TRBJ1-2
TGTGCCAGCAGCTTAGCAGTCAGGGCGGGAGAATTGGATGGCTACACCTTC
CASSLAVRAGELDGYTF
>few|NA|TRBV10-3|TRBJ2-7
TGTGCCATCAGTGGTCAGGGATTAGACGAGCAGTACTTC
CAISGQGLDEQYF
>NA|NA|TRBV7-9|TRBJ1-1
TGTGCCAGCAGTAGTGGTAAAACTGAAGCTTTCTTT
CASSSGKTEAFF
>NA|TRBD1|TRBV5-1|TRBJ1-6
TGCGCCAGCAGCTTGGCGACAGGGGGTTCAGGATCACCCCTCCACTTT
CASSLATGGSGSPLHF
>NA|NA|TRBV7-6|TRBJ2-3
TGTGCCAGCAGCTTAAAAATAGCGGAAACTAGCACAGATACGCAGTATTTT
CASSLKIAETSTDTQYF
>NA|NA|TRBV19|TRBJ1-6
TGTGCCAGTAGTATAGACAGGGCAGGGGATTCACCCCTCCACTTT
CASSIDRAGDSPLHF
>NA|NA|TRBV4-2|TRBJ1-3
TGTGCCAGCAGCCAATCCCGCGGTGCTTCTGGAAACACCATATATTTT
CASSQSRGASGNTIYF
>NA|TRBD2|TRBV2|TRBJ2-1
TGTGCCAGCAGGGGACTAGCGGGGTACTATGAGCAGTTCTTC
CASRGLAGYYEQFF
>NA|NA|TRBV18|TRBJ1-6
TGTGCCAGCTCACCAGGGCCAGCAAGCTCCTATAATTCACCCCTCCACTTT
CASSPGPASSYNSPLHF
>NA|TRBD1|TRBV10-3|TRBJ2-7
TGTGCCATCGGAGAACCGGGACAGGGGGCACTGGCCATCTACGAGCAGTACTTC
CAIGEPGQGALAIYEQYF
>NA|NA|TRBV15|TRBJ1-6
TGCGCCACGGGGGCCCCAGGAAATTCACCCCTCCACTTT
CATGAPGNSPLHF
>NA|NA|TRBV15|TRBJ1-2
TGTGCCACCAGCAGAGATCTTAGCGCCGGGGAGAGTGGCTACACCTTC
CATSRDLSAGESGYTF
>NA|TRBD2|TRBV10-3|TRBJ2-7
TGTGCCAGCAGACCCCGACTAGCGGGGGTCTACGAGCAGTACTTC
CASRPRLAGVYEQYF
>NA|NA|TRBV5-1|TRBJ2-7
TGCGCCAGCAGCTTGGAACAGAACTACGAGCAGTACTTC
CASSLEQNYEQYF
>NA|NA|TRBV5-1|TRBJ1-1
TGCGCCAGCAGCCGAGACAGAACTGACACTGAAGCTTTCTTT
CASSRDRTDTEAFF
>NA|NA|TRBV5-6|TRBJ1-1
TGTGCCAGCAGCTTGAGAGGAGCTGAAGCTTTCTTT
CASSLRGAEAFF
>NA|NA|TRBV4-1|TRBJ1-2
TGCGCCAGCAGCCCGGGAATCGCTAACTATGGCTACACCTTC
CASSPGIANYGYTF